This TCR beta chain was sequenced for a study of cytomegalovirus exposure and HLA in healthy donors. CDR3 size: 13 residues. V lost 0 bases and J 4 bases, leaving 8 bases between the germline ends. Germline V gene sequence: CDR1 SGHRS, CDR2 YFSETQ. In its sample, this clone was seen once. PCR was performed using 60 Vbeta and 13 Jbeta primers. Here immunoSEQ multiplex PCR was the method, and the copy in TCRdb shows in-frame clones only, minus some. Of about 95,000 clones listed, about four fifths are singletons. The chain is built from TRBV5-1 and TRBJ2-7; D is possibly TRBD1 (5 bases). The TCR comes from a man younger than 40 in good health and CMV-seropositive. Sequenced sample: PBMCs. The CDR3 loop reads CASSLGQWYEQYF. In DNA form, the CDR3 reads TGCGCCAGCAGCTTGGGACAGTGGTACGAGCAGTACTTC.